A single sample is the source of the 19 T cell receptor beta chains below, sequenced in a study of technical replicates of blood from several donors. The data were produced by immunoSEQ multiplex PCR, yet TCRdb's version contains in-frame clones alone and is incomplete. The data contain about 100,000 clones, roughly 96% of them seen just once; the ten biggest clones take up roughly 0.19%. Sequencing was done on a sample of T cells isolated from PBMCs. The source of these receptors is a human donor in good health.

This chain links TRBV19 with TRBJ2-1; TRBD2 is a possible D gene (5 bases). V lost 7 bases and J 5 bases, leaving 15 bases between the germline ends. Germline assignment: CDR1 LNHDA and CDR2 SQIVND (reference sequence). CDR3 length: 14 residues. The CDR3 nucleotides read TGTGCCAGTACCGAGACGGACTTTAACAATGAGCAGTTCTTC. Residues: CASTETDFNNEQFF. The full variable domain, with the rest looked up from reference TRBV19 and TRBJ2-1, is DGGITQSPKYLFRKEGQNVTLSCEQNLNHDAMYWYRQDPGQGLRLIYYSQIVNDFQKGDIAEGYSVSREKKESFPLTVTSAQKNPTAFYLCASTETDFNNEQFFGPGTRLTVL.

V is TRBV5-4 and J is TRBJ2-7; 9 bases match TRBD2. The CDR3 consists of 13 residues. V lost 0 bases to trimming and J lost 7 bases; unmatched junction nucleotides: 2. Germline V gene lookup returns CDR1 SGHNT and CDR2 YYREEE (reference sequence). The CDR3 bases are TGTGCCAGCAGCTTGGATCTAGCGGGGGAGCAGTACTTC. Its protein is CASSLDLAGEQYF.

The chain carries TRBV29-1 and TRBJ2-5; D may be TRBD1 (7 bases). This CDR3 spans 14 amino acids. V was clipped by 4 bases and J by 10 bases, with 22 bases between them. In germline, CDR1 is SQVTM, CDR2 ANQGSEA. CDR3: CSVGQGPLRRVQYF. The CDR3 region has the DNA TGCAGCGTTGGACAGGGCCCCCTCAGGAGGGTCCAGTACTTC.

This chain connects TRBV10-3 to TRBJ2-1; 9 nucleotides align to TRBD2. CDR1 and CDR2 (germline): ENHRY, SYGVKD. The CDR3 has 15 residues. J lost 6 bases, V lost 7 bases, and 10 bases had no gene match. The CDR3 region is CAIKQGGLAPNEQFF. Here the CDR3 DNA reads TGTGCCATCAAGCAGGGGGGACTAGCCCCCAATGAGCAGTTCTTC.

The V gene is TRBV9, the J gene TRBJ2-1; 9 bases align to TRBD2. V was pared by 7 bases and J by 6 bases, with 11 bases of the junction left unmatched. The CDR3 spans 15 residues. Germline CDR1 SGDLS, CDR2 YYNGEE. CDR3 DNA: TGTGCCAGCGGAAAAGGCGGGGGGGCGATCAATGAGCAGTTCTTC. Protein sequence: CASGKGGGAINEQFF.

The gene calls are TRBV5-6 and TRBJ2-7, with 9 bases aligning to TRBD1. The junction had 11 bases not matched to a gene; V was cut back by 5 bases and J by 5 bases. CDR1 is SGHDT, CDR2 YYEEEE, per germline. The CDR3 is 15 amino acids. The CDR3 bases are TGTGCCAGCAGTTGGACCGGGACAGGGTGGAACGAGCAGTACTTC. As protein: CASSWTGTGWNEQYF.

This sequence joins TRBV7-2 and TRBJ1-3; possible D gene TRBD1, 6 bases. In germline, CDR1 is SGHTA, CDR2 FQGNSA. The CDR3 runs to 12 residues. V was pared by 6 bases and J by 4 bases, with 7 bases between. The CDR3 DNA reads TGTGCCAGCAGGGGGGCGGGAAACACCATATATTTT. It translates to CASRGAGNTIYF.

V and J are TRBV5-6 and TRBJ2-1; possibly TRBD2 for D (5 bases). The V end was cut by 10 bases, the J end by 2 bases, with 10 bases between. Looked up from germline, CDR1 is SGHDT and CDR2 is YYEEEE. The CDR3 spans 12 residues. For the CDR3, the DNA is TGTGCCGTCGGGGAAACCTACAATGAGCAGTTCTTC. Translating it yields CAVGETYNEQFF.

Note on this clone: At one boundary the junction diverges from the germline segment, which might be a read error. The chain employs TRBV15 and TRBJ1-6, with D hard to call. CDR1 is LNHNV and CDR2 is YYDKDF in the germline V gene (reference sequence). This CDR3 spans 14 amino acids. The CDR3 bases are TGTGCCGCCAGCAGAGATAAGGTGGAGTCACCCCTCCACTTT. As protein: CAASRDKVESPLHF.

V is TRBV14 and J is TRBJ2-7; 7 positions match TRBD2. Germline CDR1 SGHDN, CDR2 FVKESK. The CDR3 length is 16 residues. The V segment lost 0 bases and the J segment 0 bases; nucleotides outside the gene matches: 5. This CDR3 reads CASSQDWGGPSYEQYF. The CDR3 nucleotides read TGTGCCAGCAGCCAAGACTGGGGGGGTCCCTCCTACGAGCAGTACTTC.

The chain recombines TRBV19 with TRBJ1-4, with D possibly being TRBD1 (5 bases). Trimming removed 8 bases at V and 8 bases at J, with 12 bases between. The CDR3 is 12 residues long. Germline V gives CDR1 LNHDA, CDR2 SQIVND (reference sequence). CDR3 sequence (DNA): TGTGCCAGTGATAACAAGGGGGAAAAACTGTTTTTT. It specifies CASDNKGEKLFF. Combining the CDR3 with reference TRBV19 and TRBJ1-4 gives the whole variable domain DGGITQSPKYLFRKEGQNVTLSCEQNLNHDAMYWYRQDPGQGLRLIYYSQIVNDFQKGDIAEGYSVSREKKESFPLTVTSAQKNPTAFYLCASDNKGEKLFFGSGTQLSVL.

The chain links TRBV4-1 to TRBJ2-7, with 7 bases matching TRBD1. J gave up 2 bases and V 4 bases, and 5 bases lay outside the gene matches. Germline CDR1 MGHRA, CDR2 YSYEKL. The CDR3 is made up of 14 amino acids. The CDR3 is CASSLGQLTYEQYF. The DNA for the CDR3 is TGCGCCAGCAGCCTGGGACAGCTTACCTACGAGCAGTACTTC.

V usage is TRBV30 and J usage is TRBJ2-1; TRBD1 matches at 10 bases. J was trimmed by 8 bases and V by 2 bases; bases with no gene match: 6. Looked up from germline, CDR1 is GTSNPN and CDR2 is SVGIG (reference sequence). CDR3 size: 14 residues. The CDR3 DNA reads as TGTGCCTGGAGTAGGACAGGGGGGAGCGATGAGCAGTTCTTC. Translation gives CAWSRTGGSDEQFF.

This clone has only one observation. The rearrangement uses TRBV5-4 and TRBJ2-1; 13 positions agree with TRBD2. V lost 0 bases and J lost 15; bases outside the gene matches: 6. Germline V lookup: CDR1 SGHNT, CDR2 YYREEE (reference sequence). This CDR3 region has 14 residues. The CDR3 coding sequence is TGTGCCAGCAGCTTGGTTACTAGCGGGAGGGCCCCGTTCTTC. Translation: CASSLVTSGRAPFF.

The gene calls are TRBV12-5 and TRBJ2-7, with a possible D match to TRBD1 (6 bases). The ends were cut back, 1 base at V and 4 bases at J, with 26 bases in the middle. This CDR3 has 19 residues. Germline assignment: CDR1 LGHNT and CDR2 FRNRAP. This chain's CDR3 is CASGLDRTDPGGWGYEQYF. In nucleotides, the CDR3 is TGTGCTAGTGGTTTGGACCGGACAGATCCGGGCGGGTGGGGATACGAGCAGTACTTC.

J is TRBJ2-3 and V is TRBV6-1; D gene unclear. The CDR3 has 12 residues. V lost 6 bases and J lost 3, with 7 bases in between. In germline, CDR1 is MNHNS, CDR2 SASEGT. The CDR3 bases are TGTGCCAGCAGGGCAGGAACAGATACGCAGTATTTT. Amino acids: CASRAGTDTQYF.

The J gene is TRBJ2-7, the V gene TRBV11-2; weak D call: TRBD2 (6 bases). V lost 1 base, J lost 0 bases, and 10 bases lay in between. Per the germline V gene, CDR1 is SGHAT and CDR2 is FQNNGV. The CDR3 extends over 15 amino acids. In nucleotides, the CDR3 is TGTGCCAGCAGCTTAGGGAGGGTCAGCTCCTACGAGCAGTACTTC. Translating it yields CASSLGRVSSYEQYF.

This clone was counted once. The chain combines TRBV7-3 with TRBJ1-2, with 8 bases identical to TRBD1. CDR1 and CDR2 from the germline V gene are SGHTA and FQGTGA. V was pared by 5 bases and J by 2 bases, with 7 bases of the junction left unmatched. The CDR3 is 15 amino acids. CDR3 coding DNA: TGTGCCAGCAGCCCAGGGACAGGATTGAACTATGGCTACACCTTC. Its protein product is CASSPGTGLNYGYTF.

This rearrangement joins TRBV6-1 to TRBJ1-3; D perhaps matches TRBD1 (5 bases). Trimming cost V 6 bases and J 2 bases, with 14 bases left between them. CDR1 is MNHNS, CDR2 SASEGT, per germline. This CDR3 has 15 amino acids. As DNA, the CDR3 is TGTGCCAGCAGCCTCCAGGGTCCCCCTGGAAACACCATATATTTT. This encodes CASSLQGPPGNTIYF.